This T cell receptor beta chain derives from a study of blood T cell repertoires in COVID-19. The table came from immunoSEQ multiplex PCR; TCRdb's copy has only in-frame clones and leaves some out. In the table there are under 200,000 clones, about 83% of which are singletons. Deletions cut 6 bases from V and 2 bases from J, with 11 bases between. From germline, CDR1 is MNHEY and CDR2 SVGAGI. The length of the CDR3 is 13 residues. The chain recombines TRBV6-5 with TRBJ2-7; tentatively, D is TRBD1 (5 bases). The TCR originated in a man in his sixties with acute or convalescent COVID-19. The sample taken for sequencing was peripheral blood. The CDR3 sequence: CASRPTGTYEQYF. In DNA form, the CDR3 reads TGTGCCAGCAGGCCAACAGGAACCTACGAGCAGTACTTC.